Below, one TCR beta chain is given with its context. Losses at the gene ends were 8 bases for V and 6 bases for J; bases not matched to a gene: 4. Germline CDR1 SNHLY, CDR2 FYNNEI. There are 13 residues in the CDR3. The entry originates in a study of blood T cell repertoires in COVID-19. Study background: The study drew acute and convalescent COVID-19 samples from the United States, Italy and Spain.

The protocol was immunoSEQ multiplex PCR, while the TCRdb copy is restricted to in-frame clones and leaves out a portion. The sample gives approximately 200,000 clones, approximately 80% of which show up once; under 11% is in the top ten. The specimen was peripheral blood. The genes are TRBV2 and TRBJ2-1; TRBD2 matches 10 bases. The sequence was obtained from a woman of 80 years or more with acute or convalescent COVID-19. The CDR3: CASGLAVFNEQFF. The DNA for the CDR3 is TGTGCCAGCGGACTAGCGGTTTTCAATGAGCAGTTCTTC.